This T cell receptor beta chain was identified in a study of shared clonotypes between healthy human individuals (TCRdb year 2020). In terms of the full investigation: The cohort comprised a couple of women and a few men aged 18 to 49 years. To increase sequencing depth and limit assay-specific biases, different laboratories used diverse techniques to prepare libraries and sequence TCR repertoires. Blood TCR repertoires of roughly 5 healthy adults were deeply sequenced to estimate repertoire size and the extent of clonotype sharing between individuals. Per donor, leukapheresis produced somewhere between about 0.94 and 8.9 billion PBMCs. For each donor, CD4 naive and CD4 memory were each given three plates, CD8 naive was given two plates, and CD8 memory was given one plate. What the authors observed across the whole study: Rarefaction of sorted-subset datasets indicated incomplete sequencing despite the large sequencing depth. About 5% of naive CD4, roughly 3.5% of naive CD8, approximately 2.2% of memory CD4, and about 0.4% of memory CD8 clonotypes were shared across four donors. Higher generation probabilities were observed for clonotypes shared by all four sorted-subset donors than for non-shared clonotypes. Pairwise subsampling led to the expectation that sequencing depth would affect the degree of clonotype sharing among donors. Sampling was restricted to blood, and TCR repertoires in tissue are likely to differ from TCR repertoires in blood. Because the study included only a small number of donors, the genetic and exposure-history diversity represented was limited. Larger estimated clonotype richness was generally found for naive subsets than for memory subsets.

The donors were healthy, HIV-negative adults who had no recently reported acute infections or vaccinations. Every donor was a Caucasian adult residing in Nashville, Tennessee, USA. Magnetic negative selection was used to enrich CD4+ T cells, after which naive cells were positively selected on CD45RA and the negative fraction became the memory subset. Blood was obtained by leukapheresis, after which PBMCs were separated by Ficoll-Histopaque density gradient centrifugation and cryopreserved in liquid nitrogen vapor phase. Analytical flow cytometry was used to check the purity and quantity of each magnetically sorted T cell population. From each sorted fraction, genomic DNA was isolated and quantified by UV absorbance on a Nanodrop 2000c. Via the germline V gene (reference sequence), CDR1 is SEHNR and CDR2 FQNEAQ. V trim: 5 bases; J trim: 4 bases; unmatched bases: 8. There are 15 amino acids in the CDR3, from cysteine to phenylalanine inclusive. Only CDR3 DNA is held: 45 bases, read in frame from base 1.

Using the deep immunoSEQ assay, multiplex PCR amplified TCR CDR3 regions from genomic DNA. Genomic DNA extracted from each cell subset was distributed evenly over all wells of several immunoSEQ 96-well plates, and each plate served as one replicate. Each replicate PCR for sorted subsets received roughly 0.2 ug genomic DNA, equal to roughly 29,000 T cell genomes. Purified libraries were quantified with a Qubit 3.0 fluorometer, sized on a Bioanalyzer 2100, and re-quantified with the KAPA Library Quantification kit. Each immunoSEQ 96-well plate was sequenced on its own single-read 150-cycle Illumina NextSeq 550 flow cell. In the original analysis: Because the immunoSEQ output included only junctional sequences and no quality scores, the filtering could not be the same as the filtering used for full-length reads. To assign V/J genes and CDR3, sequences were annotated using PyIR, a Python wrapper for IgBLAST v1.9, with IMGT germline references. Reads were removed for weak V/J assignments (E-value above 1e-6), missing CDR3, stop codons, out-of-frame junctions, or ambiguous translated residues. V3J clonotypes were defined by identical inferred V gene, J gene, and CDR3 amino acid sequence. The percentage overlap between two repertoires was calculated by dividing the number of shared unique clonotypes by the size of the smaller repertoire. Three approaches were used to assess repertoire richness: RTK rarefaction, the Chao1 estimator, and Recon v2.1 estimates of unobserved clonotypes. OLGA was used to compute generation probabilities for all TCRbeta clonotypes that the gDNA method yielded from a few donors. TCRdb retrieved this table from immuneACCESS and kept in-frame rearrangements only. Not all clones are present; in checked studies, unresolved V genes account for under half, and no reason is known for the remainder. V and J calls plus clone size are reproduced from that table; the DNA served to infer D and trimming. Counted in this sample were approximately 1.1 million clones; 70% to 80% of them appeared once. 0.5% to 0.6% of the sample is taken by the ten largest.

Of note for this clone: Its binding antigen is unknown. The record has no base qualities; no much larger clone is one base away.

The TCR comes from a man aged 18 to 30 in good health. Some clones in this sample may be carry-over from other donors' samples. This chain joins TRBV7-9 to TRBJ2-3, with 8 junctional bases fitting TRBD2. Specimen: memory CD4+ T cells from PBMCs. The label giving this sample's cell subset or site can be read as: CD45RA-negative fraction. The nucleotides read TGTGCCAGCAGCCAGTGGAGCGGGAGTGCAGATACGCAGTATTTT. Its amino acids are CASSQWSGSADTQYF.